Reported below is one T cell receptor beta chain. Assay used: immunoSEQ multiplex PCR; TCRdb lists only in-frame clones, some missing. Altogether approximately 34,000 clones are present, about 91% being singletons, with the ten largest covering around 0.47%. The data originate from a study of T cell changes during pregnancy in multiple sclerosis. This sample comprised CD4+ T cells from peripheral blood mononuclear cells, obtained after pregnancy. This sequence was found in a female donor with multiple sclerosis, enrolled in a pregnancy study.

This CDR3 reads CASSSSQTSGYTDTQYF. The CDR3 region has the DNA TGTGCCAGCAGTTCCTCCCAGACTAGCGGCTACACAGATACGCAGTATTTT. The chain carries TRBV27 and TRBJ2-3, with 9 bases fitting TRBD2. Germline V CDR1 and CDR2: MNHEY, SMNVEV (reference sequence). This CDR3 spans 17 amino acids. V shed 4 bases, J shed 2 bases, and the junction held 10 bases outside the gene matches.